Listed below are T cell receptor beta chains from one sample, sequenced in a study of regulatory T cells in long-lasting Graves disease. From the multiplex PCR reads, TCRdb called clonotypes with MiXCR, one entry per CDR3 protein. The table shows 350,000 to 500,000 distinct CDR3 sequences, with under 25% occurring only once. The material was peripheral blood mononuclear cells (PBMCs), obtained when the disease was refractory, from a patient treated with antithyroid drugs. The receptors come from a female donor with Graves disease. CDR3s include the opening cysteine and the closing phenylalanine or tryptophan. The order of the fields is D gene, J gene, V gene, clone size, CDR3 protein, CDR3 DNA. D genes are given only for firm matches. Clone sizes are given selectively: once, few, many, or a class where the clone is expanded.

>-|TRBJ2-1|TRBV9|-
CASSVAGRNNEQFF
TGTGCCAGCAGCGTAGCAGGTAGGAACAATGAGCAGTTCTTC
>TRBD2|TRBJ2-2|TRBV12-3/TRBV12-4|many
CASSFLSGGGSTGELFF
TGTGCCAGCAGTTTTCTCTCTGGCGGGGGGAGCACCGGGGAGCTGTTTTTT
>TRBD2|TRBJ2-5|TRBV3-1|many
CASSRGLAMETQYF
TGTGCCAGCAGCCGAGGACTAGCGATGGAGACCCAGTACTTC
>-|TRBJ2-5|TRBV9|many
CASSVEPGGGETQYF
TGTGCCAGCAGCGTAGAGCCCGGAGGCGGAGAGACCCAGTACTTC
>TRBD1|TRBJ1-5|TRBV10-2|few
CASSETQGNQPQHF
TGCGCCAGCAGTGAAACACAGGGGAATCAGCCCCAGCATTTT
>-|TRBJ2-5|TRBV27|many
CASSLKGTQYF
TGTGCCAGCAGTTTAAAGGGGACCCAGTACTTC
>-|TRBJ2-3|TRBV11-2|few
CASSLASSLDTQYF
TGTGCCAGCAGCTTAGCCAGCAGCTTAGATACGCAGTATTTT
>-|TRBJ2-7|TRBV4-1|-
CASSQEATPTYEQYF
TGCGCCAGCAGCCAAGAAGCGACTCCGACCTACGAGCAGTACTTC
>TRBD1|TRBJ1-1|TRBV2|many
CASPGGSGNTEAFF
TGTGCCAGCCCAGGGGGCTCAGGGAACACTGAAGCTTTCTTT
>TRBD1|TRBJ2-2|TRBV29-1|many
CSVPTGVGTGELFF
TGCAGCGTCCCGACAGGGGTGGGCACCGGGGAGCTGTTTTTT
>TRBD1|TRBJ2-7|TRBV14|few
CASSQPGRDRTYEQYF
TGTGCCAGCAGCCAACCAGGTCGGGACAGGACCTACGAGCAGTACTTC
>-|TRBJ2-7|TRBV29-1|few
CSVETGYEQYF
TGCAGCGTTGAAACAGGGTACGAGCAGTACTTC
>-|TRBJ2-7|TRBV14|few
CASSPQGGREQYF
TGTGCCAGCAGCCCCCAAGGGGGGCGCGAGCAGTACTTC
>-|TRBJ2-7|TRBV2|many
CASSGASTEQYF
TGTGCCAGCAGTGGGGCTAGTACCGAGCAGTACTTC
>-|TRBJ2-5|TRBV25-1|once
CASSDFPEETQYF
TGTGCCAGCAGTGACTTCCCCGAAGAGACCCAGTACTTC
>TRBD2|TRBJ2-1|TRBV20-1|-
CSAGTSGSNEQFF
TGCAGTGCAGGGACTAGCGGGAGTAATGAGCAGTTCTTC
>-|TRBJ2-2|TRBV3-1|-
CASSPLPSGPEITGELFF
TGTGCCAGCAGCCCCCTACCTTCGGGCCCCGAAATCACCGGGGAGCTGTTTTTT